This TCR beta chain emerged from a study of technical replicates of blood from a few donors (dated by TCRdb to about 2017). The library was built by means of the immunoSEQ multiplex PCR assay. This immuneACCESS table, as held by TCRdb, lists in-frame sequences with V and J called but not all clones. Of the missing ones, under half trace to an unresolved V gene in checked studies; the others have no known cause. This sample has 87,000 or so clones in its table, and about 91% of those were observed once. The ten most abundant clones make up more than 0.25% of the sample. The junction shows trimming of 2 bases on V and 3 bases on J, and the gene matches do not reach 8 bases of it. Counted from cysteine to phenylalanine, this CDR3 has 16 amino acids. The DNA shown is the 48-base CDR3, in frame from base 1. CDR1 and CDR2 are drawn from the germline V gene: SGHRS, YFSETQ. For this clone: This receptor's antigen is unknown. The input lacks base qualities; no much larger clone sits a single base away.

Sample: T cells isolated from PBMCs. The chain links TRBV5-1 with TRBJ2-1; 7 nucleotides in the junction match TRBD2. The clonotype was recovered from a human donor in good health. The CDR3 protein: CASSFFLGGGYNEQFF. DNA sequence: TGCGCCAGCAGCTTCTTTTTGGGGGGGGGCTACAATGAGCAGTTCTTC.